The subject of this entry is one TCR beta chain. Its antigen is as yet unknown. The data originate from a study of CD8 T cell repertoires and HIV-1 epitope variants. TCRdb keeps only in-frame clones here, not all; method: immunoSEQ multiplex PCR. This repertoire shows roughly 5,000 clones, about three fifths found once; its top ten account for roughly two fifths. This CDR3 is 11 amino acids long. Germline loops: CDR1 SGHRS, CDR2 YFSETQ. V was pared by 10 bases and J by 4 bases, with 12 bases between. V gene TRBV5-1 combines with J gene TRBJ2-7; TRBD2 is a possible D gene (5 bases). The sequenced material came from cultured CD8+ T cells derived from PBMCs. This clonotype was obtained from a male donor with HIV. The CDR3 DNA is TGCGCCTCCCGCGGCGGGTACGAGCAGTACTTC. Protein product: CASRGGYEQYF.